The 17 T cell receptor beta chains reported below all come from one sample, sequenced in a study of metastatic and nonmetastatic thyroid tumors. Prior to thyroid surgery, none of the patients had received any treatment. From the PCR reads, TCRdb re-called clones with MiXCR. Here the sample spans about 53,000 clones, approximately 22% being singletons. Sequencing used blood. These receptors were collected from a female donor with papillary thyroid cancer or a benign thyroid nodule (not recorded which). Some clones in this sample may be carry-over from other donors' samples.

This clone was counted ten times or more. The rearrangement joins TRBV5-1 to TRBJ2-1; 14 bases align to TRBD2. This CDR3 has 17 residues. The trim removed 3 bases at V and 3 bases at J, leaving 5 bases unmatched. Germline V gene lookup returns CDR1 SGHRS and CDR2 YFSETQ. CDR3 coding DNA: TGCGCCAGCAGCTCGGGACTAGCGGGAGTGATCTACAATGAGCAGTTCTTC. This sequence encodes CASSSGLAGVIYNEQFF.

The table lists this clone with many counts. The same CDR3 also results from other DNA sequences found in this sample. CDR3 residues: CASTTGTGGVLGGYTF. In DNA form, the CDR3 reads TGTGCCAGCACCACCGGGACAGGGGGCGTTCTGGGTGGCTACACCTTC. V usage is TRBV28 and J usage is TRBJ1-2; 12 bases align to TRBD1. V dropped 7 bases and J dropped 7; count of bases not matched to a gene: 13. Germline V gene lookup returns CDR1 MDHEN and CDR2 SYDVKM. The CDR3 is 16 amino acids.

The chain has TRBV6-1 and TRBJ1-3; 7 bases map to TRBD1. CDR1 MNHNS and CDR2 SASEGT come from the germline V gene. This CDR3 comprises 14 residues. V shed 6 bases and J 1 base; nucleotides not matched to a gene: 3. The CDR3 loop reads CASRQGISGNTIYF. For the CDR3, the DNA is TGTGCCAGCAGACAGGGGATATCTGGAAACACCATATATTTT.

A note on this clone: A much larger clone sits a single nucleotide away, making a read error possible. The V call is TRBV9, the J call TRBJ2-5, with 9 bases matching TRBD1. CDR1 and CDR2 (germline): SGDLS, YYNGEE. The CDR3 extends over 18 amino acids. V lost 4 bases and J lost 8; bases outside the gene matches: 21. Here the CDR3 reads CASSSRDRDYLPSGTQYF. The CDR3 DNA reads TGTGCCAGCAGCAGCCGGGACAGGGACTACCTGCCTTCAGGAACCCAGTACTTC.

This clone was counted only a few times. The chain has TRBV7-2 and TRBJ2-7; 9 positions agree with TRBD2. This CDR3 has 14 amino acids. Germline CDR1 and CDR2: SGHTA and FQGNSA. V dropped 10 bases and J dropped 7; count of bases not matched to a gene: 14. CDR3 residues: CAINPVAGGREQYF. CDR3 DNA: TGTGCCATCAACCCGGTGGCGGGAGGGCGAGAGCAGTACTTC.

At least ten counts were recorded for this clone. The rearrangement joins TRBV28 to TRBJ2-7; D is perhaps TRBD1 (6 bases). The germline V and J ends were trimmed by 6 bases and 2 bases, with 17 bases remaining between them. The germline CDR1 and CDR2 sequences are MDHEN and SYDVKM. The CDR3 contains 15 residues. CDR3 DNA sequence: TGTGCCAGCAGCCTCGTAGGGGGTCCGACCTACGAGCAGTACTTC. Translation gives CASSLVGGPTYEQYF.

The sample holds one count of this clone. A much more abundant neighbour one base away suggests this may be a read error. V is TRBV5-6 and J is TRBJ2-4, with D perhaps assigned TRBD1 or TRBD2 (6 bases each). The CDR3 spans 15 residues. In germline, CDR1 is SGHDT, CDR2 YYEEEE. The CDR3 bases are TGTGCCAGCAGCCGGGGGCGCGGGGCCAAAAACATTCATTACTTC. It codes for CASSRGRGAKNIHYF.

In its sample, this clone was seen many times. DNA for the CDR3: TGTGCCATACGAGAGGGGGTAACGAACACTGAAGCTTTCTTT. The encoded protein is CAIREGVTNTEAFF. The chain combines TRBV5-4 with TRBJ1-1, with D possibly being TRBD1 (6 bases). The CDR3 is 14 amino acids. Germline V CDR1 and CDR2: SGHNT, YYREEE (reference sequence). Between the trimmed V and J ends, which lost 9 bases and 1 base, there was a span of 16 bases.

This clone was observed many times. The chain couples TRBV7-9 to TRBJ2-5; 9 positions agree with TRBD2. The germline V gene has CDR1 SEHNR and CDR2 FQNEAQ (reference sequence). The CDR3 runs to 15 residues. J was trimmed by 2 bases and V by 3 bases; bases with no gene match: 4. Here the CDR3 DNA reads TGTGCCAGCAGCTTCACTAGCGGGCCTCAAGAGACCCAGTACTTC. Amino acid sequence: CASSFTSGPQETQYF.

In its sample, this clone was seen many times. The V and J genes are TRBV11-2 and TRBJ2-7, with D maybe TRBD2 (5 bases). The CDR3 sequence is 14 residues long. V was clipped by 4 bases and J by 4 bases, with 14 bases between them. The germline V gene encodes CDR1 SGHAT and CDR2 FQNNGV. The CDR3 protein is CASSSQFEGYEQYF. CDR3 nucleotides: TGTGCCAGCAGCTCCCAATTTGAGGGTTACGAGCAGTACTTC. The full variable domain, with the rest looked up from reference TRBV11-2 and TRBJ2-7, is EAGVAQSPRYKIIEKRQSVAFWCNPISGHATLYWYQQILGQGPKLLIQFQNNGVVDDSQLPKDRFSAERLKGVDSTLKIQPAKLEDSAVYLCASSSQFEGYEQYFGPGTRLTVT.

The chain links TRBV11-2 to TRBJ2-2; D not resolved. This CDR3 has 17 amino acids. V lost 0 bases and J 3 bases, leaving 14 bases between the germline ends. Germline V CDR1 and CDR2: SGHAT, FQNNGV. The CDR3 bases are TGTGCCAGCAGCTTAGATCAAGTGTCCACTGACACCGGGGAGCTGTTTTTT. Protein sequence: CASSLDQVSTDTGELFF.

On this clone: This clone may be a read error of a much larger clone one base away. The chain uses TRBV7-3 and TRBJ2-2; tentative D call: TRBD1 (6 bases). Germline V gives CDR1 SGHTA, CDR2 FQGTGA. V shed 7 bases and J shed 3 bases, with 15 bases lying between them. This CDR3 comprises 15 residues. The CDR3 nucleotides are TGTGCCAGCATCTTCACAGGGCTTCACACCGGGGAGCTGTTTTTT. Translating it yields CASIFTGLHTGELFF. Full variable domain (remainder filled in from reference TRBV7-3 and TRBJ2-2): GAGVSQTPSNKVTEKGKYVELRCDPISGHTALYWYRQSLGQGPEFLIYFQGTGAADDSGLPNDRFFAVRPEGSVSTLKIQRTERGDSAVYLCASIFTGLHTGELFFGEGSRLTVL.

V is TRBV4-1 and J is TRBJ1-6; D call uncertain. V lost 0 bases and J 13 bases, leaving 13 bases between the germline ends. The germline CDR1 and CDR2 sequences are MGHRA and YSYEKL. This CDR3 region has 14 residues. The CDR3 protein is CASSQEFTVSPLHF. DNA for the CDR3: TGCGCCAGCAGCCAAGAGTTCACGGTTAGTCCCCTCCACTTT.

In its sample, this clone was seen a few times. The chain is built from TRBV12-3 or TRBV12-4 and TRBJ1-1; D is ambiguous. CDR3 length equals 14 residues. Deletions cut 6 bases from V and 5 bases from J, with 16 bases between. Written as DNA, the CDR3 is TGTGCCAGCAGAAACAAGTGGAGCCGAACTGAAGCTTTCTTT. Amino acids: CASRNKWSRTEAFF.

This clone appeared many times. The genes are TRBV20-1 and TRBJ1-1; 10 nucleotides line up with TRBD1. With V trimmed by 5 bases and J by 2 bases, 2 bases remained unmatched. The germline gives CDR1 DFQATT, CDR2 SNEGSKA (reference sequence). The CDR3 is 13 residues long. The DNA of the CDR3 is TGCAGTGCTGAGACAGGGGGCAACACTGAAGCTTTCTTT. Translation: CSAETGGNTEAFF.

With respect to this clone: The DNA is omitted, as the CDR3 cannot be located on it reliably, and the CDR3 follows TCRdb's listing. The CDR3 reads CASSVGEGNLPNHF. The gene calls are TRBV9 and TRBJ1-5. The CDR3 comprises 14 residues, both ends counted. Germline V lookup: CDR1 SGDLS, CDR2 YYNGEE.

This clone showed up just a few times. A much more abundant neighbour one base away suggests this may be a read error. Additional DNA sequences in this sample encode the identical CDR3. This chain links TRBV2 with TRBJ2-5; 10 nucleotides match TRBD1. V lost 11 bases, J lost 5 bases, and 8 bases stayed unmatched. This CDR3 comprises 13 residues. Germline V gene lookup returns CDR1 SNHLY and CDR2 FYNNEI. The CDR3 DNA reads TGTGCCGGATCTGGACAGGGGGTCGAGACCCAGTACTTC. Translated, it gives CAGSGQGVETQYF.